This note documents a single T cell receptor (beta chain) sequence. The antigen remains undetermined. Carried by the TCR beta cDNA libraries were unique molecular identifiers. Using its own MiXCR run on the PCR reads, TCRdb lists one record per CDR3 protein. Of about 540,000 distinct CDR3 sequences in the sample, 34% are singletons; the top ten hold approximately 6%. Unmatched junction bases numbered 2, after V lost 3 bases and J lost 2 bases. CDR1 is LGHDT and CDR2 is YNNKEL in the germline V gene (reference sequence). The length of the CDR3 is 14 residues. This entry belongs to a study of post-analysis software for immune sequencing data. Study results and caveats: A handful of TRBV segments appeared more often in patients than in controls, and TRBV5-6, TRBV5-1 and TRBV20-1 were among these.

This rearrangement joins TRBV3-1 to TRBJ2-3, with 7 bases lining up with TRBD2. The sequence derives from a girl aged 2-17 years with multiple sclerosis. Sequenced material: blood. CDR3 in DNA: TGTGCCAGCAGCCACGGGGGGTACACAGATACGCAGTATTTT. Protein: CASSHGGYTDTQYF.